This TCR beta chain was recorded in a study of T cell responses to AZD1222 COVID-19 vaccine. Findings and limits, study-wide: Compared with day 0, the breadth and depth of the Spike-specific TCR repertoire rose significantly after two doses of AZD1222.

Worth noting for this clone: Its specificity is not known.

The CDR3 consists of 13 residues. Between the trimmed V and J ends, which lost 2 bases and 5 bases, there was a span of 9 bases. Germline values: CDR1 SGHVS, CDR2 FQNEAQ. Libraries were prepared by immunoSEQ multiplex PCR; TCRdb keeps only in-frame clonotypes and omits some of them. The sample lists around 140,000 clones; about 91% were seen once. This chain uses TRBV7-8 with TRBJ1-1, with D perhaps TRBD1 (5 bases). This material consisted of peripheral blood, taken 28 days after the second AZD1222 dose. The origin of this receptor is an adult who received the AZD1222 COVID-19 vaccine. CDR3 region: CASSLSGLTEAFF. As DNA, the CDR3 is TGTGCCAGCAGCTTATCAGGGTTAACTGAAGCTTTCTTT.